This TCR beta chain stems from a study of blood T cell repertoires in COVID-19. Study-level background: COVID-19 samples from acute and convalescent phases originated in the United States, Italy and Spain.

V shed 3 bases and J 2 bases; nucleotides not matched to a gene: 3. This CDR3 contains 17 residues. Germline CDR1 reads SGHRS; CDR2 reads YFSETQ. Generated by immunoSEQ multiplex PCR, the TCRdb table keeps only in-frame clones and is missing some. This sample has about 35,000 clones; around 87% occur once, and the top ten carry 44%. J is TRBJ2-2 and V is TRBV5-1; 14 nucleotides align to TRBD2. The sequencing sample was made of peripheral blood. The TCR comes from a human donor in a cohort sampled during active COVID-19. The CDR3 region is CASSSGTSGGNTGELFF. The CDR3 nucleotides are TGCGCCAGCAGCTCCGGGACTAGCGGGGGCAACACCGGGGAGCTGTTTTTT. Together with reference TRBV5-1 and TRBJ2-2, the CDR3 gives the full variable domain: KAGVTQTPRYLIKTRGQQVTLSCSPISGHRSVSWYQQTPGQGLQFLFEYFSETQRNKGNFPGRFSGRQFSNSRSEMNVSTLELGDSALYLCASSSGTSGGNTGELFFGEGSRLTVL.